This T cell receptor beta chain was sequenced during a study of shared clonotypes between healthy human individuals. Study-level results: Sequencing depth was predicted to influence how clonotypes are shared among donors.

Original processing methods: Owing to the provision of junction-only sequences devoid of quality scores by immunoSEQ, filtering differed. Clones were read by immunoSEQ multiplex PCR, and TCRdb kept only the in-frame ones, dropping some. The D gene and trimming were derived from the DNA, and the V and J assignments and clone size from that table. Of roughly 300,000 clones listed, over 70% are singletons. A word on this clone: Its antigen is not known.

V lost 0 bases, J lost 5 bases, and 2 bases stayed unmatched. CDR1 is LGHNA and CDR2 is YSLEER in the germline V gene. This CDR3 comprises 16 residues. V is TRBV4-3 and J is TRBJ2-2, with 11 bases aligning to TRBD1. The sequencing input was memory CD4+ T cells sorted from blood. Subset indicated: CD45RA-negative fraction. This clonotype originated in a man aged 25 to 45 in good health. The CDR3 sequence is CASSQDGTGGTGELFF. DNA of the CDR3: TGCGCCAGCAGCCAAGATGGGACAGGGGGGACCGGGGAGCTGTTTTTT.